The 25 T cell receptor beta chains below all came from one sample that was sequenced in a study of T-cell memory formation after mild COVID-19. TCRdb called the 5' RACE reads again in MiXCR, with one record for every CDR3 protein. The sample yields about 300,000 distinct CDR3 sequences, approximately 20% seen once. The source material was PBMCs or a T cell subset sorted from them (not recorded which). The receptor set was obtained from a man aged 18 to 30 who had mild COVID-19 (a few samples of this study predate the infection). Cell type and time point are not known.

The chain joins TRBV28 to TRBJ2-1; D is unresolved. CDR1 MDHEN and CDR2 SYDVKM come from the germline V gene. The CDR3 runs to 16 residues. With 3 bases removed from V and 6 bases from J, the gap between germline ends came to 18 bases. CDR3 sequence reads: CASSFSLHRVGNEQFF. CDR3 DNA sequence: TGTGCCAGCAGTTTTTCTCTACACCGGGTTGGCAATGAGCAGTTCTTC.

This chain's CDR3 is CASAGGDTEAFF. The CDR3 DNA is TGTGCCAGCGCAGGGGGGGACACTGAAGCTTTCTTT. The chain couples TRBV6-6 to TRBJ1-1; 7 bases map to TRBD1. From germline, CDR1 is MNHNY and CDR2 SVGAGI (reference sequence). The CDR3 totals 12 residues. Germline trimming cut 8 bases from V and 3 bases from J; bases unmatched to any gene: 3.

The V and J genes are TRBV6-5 and TRBJ1-1; 8 positions match TRBD1. The CDR3 consists of 13 residues. The germline V gene encodes CDR1 MNHEY and CDR2 SVGAGI. Losses at the gene ends were 5 bases for V and 6 bases for J; bases not matched to a gene: 5. The CDR3 is CASSDDRGSEAFF. DNA of the CDR3: TGTGCCAGCAGTGACGACAGGGGTTCTGAAGCTTTCTTT.

This clonotype was recorded a few times. The chain combines TRBV6-5 with TRBJ1-2; no definite D call. There are 16 residues in the CDR3. V was clipped by 0 bases and J by 0 bases, with 11 bases between them. Germline V CDR1 and CDR2: MNHEY, SVGAGI. CDR3 coding DNA: TGTGCCAGCAGTTACTCGATCCGACCCACTAACTATGGCTACACCTTC. Its protein product is CASSYSIRPTNYGYTF.

This clonotype was detected many times. V is TRBV20-1 and J is TRBJ1-2; D gene ambiguous. Trimming pared 2 bases from V and 12 bases from J, leaving 4 bases between. Germline CDR1 reads DFQATT; CDR2 reads SNEGSKA (reference sequence). The CDR3 runs to 8 residues. The CDR3 spells CSARFHTF. In DNA form, the CDR3 reads TGCAGTGCTAGATTCCACACCTTC.

The V call is TRBV4-1, the J call TRBJ1-1; possible D gene TRBD1, 6 bases. This CDR3 is 15 amino acids long. Germline V gene data show CDR1 as MGHRA and CDR2 as YSYEKL. Trimming removed 3 bases from V and 1 base from J, with 12 bases in between. CDR3 sequence: CASSHQPGQNTEAFF. The CDR3 DNA is TGCGCCAGCAGCCATCAACCGGGACAGAACACTGAAGCTTTCTTT.

The genes are TRBV6-5 and TRBJ2-5; D perhaps matches TRBD2 (6 bases). This CDR3 has 16 residues. Germline loops: CDR1 MNHEY, CDR2 SVGAGI. Trimming shortened V by 1 base and J by 0 bases, and 12 bases separated the two germline ends. Here the CDR3 reads CASSYWVGGNQETQYF. As DNA, the CDR3 is TGTGCCAGCAGTTACTGGGTCGGGGGTAACCAAGAGACCCAGTACTTC.

V usage is TRBV6-6 and J usage is TRBJ2-2, with TRBD2 identical over 10 bases. The V gene's germline CDR1 is MNHNY and CDR2 SVGAGI (reference sequence). V shed 5 bases, J shed 6 bases, and the junction held 6 bases outside the gene matches. This CDR3 has 15 residues. CDR3 region: CASSRSGGASGELFF. The CDR3 bases are TGTGCCAGCAGTCGGAGCGGGGGGGCCTCCGGGGAGCTGTTTTTT.

This clonotype has only one observation. The V call is TRBV7-2, the J call TRBJ2-7; 7 bases match TRBD1. The ends lost 5 bases at V and 2 bases at J; junction bases unmatched: 6. The V gene's germline CDR1 is SGHTA and CDR2 FQGNSA. This CDR3 is built from 14 residues. DNA of the CDR3: TGTGCCAGCAGCCGGGGACAGTCCCCCTACGAGCAGTACTTC. Residues: CASSRGQSPYEQYF.

In its sample, this clonotype was seen a few times. The chain has TRBV6-6 and TRBJ1-3; TRBD1 agrees at 10 bases. CDR3 length equals 19 residues. Germline V CDR1 and CDR2: MNHNY, SVGAGI (reference sequence). V gave up 7 bases and J gave up 3 bases; unmatched junction bases: 18. The CDR3 region has the DNA TGTGCCAGCAACCGGGACAGGGGACCCGCGCGGCTCTATGGAAACACCATATATTTT. It specifies CASNRDRGPARLYGNTIYF.

This clonotype was found many times. The chain couples TRBV12-3 or TRBV12-4 to TRBJ2-2, with 10 bases matching TRBD1. The CDR3 extends over 16 amino acids. V was clipped by 2 bases and J by 8 bases; unmatched bases: 8. In DNA form, the CDR3 reads TGTGCCAGCAGTTTACCCGGGACAGGGGTCCGTGGGGAGCTGTTTTTT. It codes for CASSLPGTGVRGELFF.

J is TRBJ2-5 and V is TRBV4-1, with 9 positions matching TRBD2. The V gene end was trimmed by 3 bases and the J gene end by 5 bases; junction bases not matched to a gene: 4. Per germline, CDR1 MGHRA and CDR2 YSYEKL. This CDR3 comprises 14 residues. The CDR3: CASSQRGGAETQYF. Here the CDR3 DNA reads TGCGCCAGCAGCCAGCGGGGGGGCGCCGAGACCCAGTACTTC.

This clonotype appeared a few times. This rearrangement joins TRBV4-1 to TRBJ2-7; 8 nucleotides line up with TRBD1. This CDR3 spans 15 amino acids. With 4 bases clipped from V and 5 bases from J, the junction kept 10 bases outside the gene matches. CDR1 is MGHRA and CDR2 is YSYEKL in the germline V gene. This chain's CDR3 is CASSPTRQGLNEQYF. As DNA, the CDR3 is TGCGCCAGCAGCCCGACAAGACAGGGGCTCAACGAGCAGTACTTC.

This chain connects TRBV4-1 to TRBJ1-3; D not resolved. This CDR3 spans 18 amino acids. Deletions cut 3 bases from V and 0 bases from J, with 18 bases between. Per the germline V gene, CDR1 is MGHRA and CDR2 is YSYEKL. The CDR3 loop is CASSQVETGFRSGNTIYF. The DNA for the CDR3 is TGCGCCAGCAGCCAGGTGGAAACGGGATTCCGCTCTGGAAACACCATATATTTT.

The chain has TRBV6-2 or TRBV6-3 and TRBJ2-2; TRBD1 might be the D (5 bases). This CDR3 is built from 17 residues. Germline-derived CDR1 and CDR2 are MNHEY and SVGEGT. Trimming shortened V by 2 bases and J by 1 base, and 14 bases separated the two germline ends. CDR3 nucleotide sequence: TGTGCCAGCAGTTACGGGGCAGGGCGCCTGAACACCGGGGAGCTGTTTTTT. As protein: CASSYGAGRLNTGELFF.

This clonotype was detected only a few times. J is TRBJ2-5 and V is TRBV5-6; 10 bases map to TRBD2. This CDR3 comprises 14 residues. The V and J ends lost 4 bases and 7 bases, in that order; junction bases with no gene match: 7. Germline assignment: CDR1 SGHDT and CDR2 YYEEEE. This chain's CDR3 is CASSPGLAVVTQYF. The CDR3 coding sequence is TGTGCCAGCAGCCCCGGACTAGCGGTGGTGACCCAGTACTTC.

This clonotype was counted a few times. This rearrangement joins TRBV9 to TRBJ1-2; D uncertain. This CDR3 has 12 residues. CDR1 is SGDLS, CDR2 YYNGEE, per germline. Trimming left V 0 bases short and J 8 bases short, with 8 bases between. CDR3 coding DNA: TGTGCCAGCAGCGTAGTGCGTGGGGGCTACACCTTC. This gives the protein CASSVVRGGYTF.

J is TRBJ2-1 and V is TRBV7-2; 9 bases fit TRBD2. Germline V lookup: CDR1 SGHTA, CDR2 FQGNSA. The CDR3 length is 18 residues. V lost 3 bases, J lost 0 bases, and 9 bases stayed unmatched. The CDR3 coding sequence is TGTGCCAGCAGCTTCCCTGCTAGCGGGGATGGCTCCTACAATGAGCAGTTCTTC. It is translated as CASSFPASGDGSYNEQFF.

Only a few counts were recorded for this clonotype. V is TRBV4-3 and J is TRBJ1-5; no clear D gene. The V end was cut by 1 base, the J end by 5 bases, with 12 bases between. The CDR3 runs to 15 residues. The germline V gene encodes CDR1 LGHNA and CDR2 YSLEER. Written as DNA, the CDR3 is TGCGCCAGCAGCCAAGGAGGCCTACCGGATCAGCCCCAGCATTTT. It is translated as CASSQGGLPDQPQHF.

The gene calls are TRBV6-2 or TRBV6-3 and TRBJ2-3, with 10 nucleotides matching TRBD2. From germline, CDR1 is MNHEY and CDR2 SVGEGT. V trimming: 6 bases; J trimming: 1 base; junction bases outside the gene matches: 7. There are 16 residues in the CDR3. Here the CDR3 reads CASSTVAGGGTDTQYF. DNA of the CDR3: TGTGCCAGCAGCACCGTAGCGGGGGGCGGCACAGATACGCAGTATTTT.

This clonotype was counted at least ten times. The V gene is TRBV20-1, the J gene TRBJ1-5; no reliable D call. The germline V gene encodes CDR1 DFQATT and CDR2 SNEGSKA (reference sequence). V dropped 6 bases and J dropped 2 bases, with 17 bases sitting between them. The CDR3 length is 15 residues. CDR3 residues: CSATYAGLGNQPQHF. The CDR3 bases are TGCAGTGCGACTTACGCAGGCTTGGGCAATCAGCCCCAGCATTTT.

The chain has TRBV6-5 and TRBJ2-1; 7 nucleotides match TRBD1. Germline V gives CDR1 MNHEY, CDR2 SVGAGI. V was pared by 6 bases and J by 2 bases, with 7 bases of the junction left unmatched. The CDR3 covers 15 residues. CDR3: CASSYTTGPYNEQFF. In nucleotides, the CDR3 is TGTGCCAGCAGCTACACGACAGGGCCCTACAATGAGCAGTTCTTC.

The chain combines TRBV20-1 with TRBJ1-5; D is perhaps TRBD1 (5 bases). CDR1 DFQATT and CDR2 SNEGSKA come from the germline V gene (reference sequence). This CDR3 contains 15 residues. Trimming removed 5 bases from V and 1 base from J, with 15 bases in between. The CDR3 is CSAQPDKGSNQPQHF. CDR3 nucleotide sequence: TGCAGTGCTCAACCGGACAAAGGAAGCAATCAGCCCCAGCATTTT.

The gene calls are TRBV3-1 and TRBJ2-3; 9 positions match TRBD1. Germline-derived CDR1 and CDR2 are LGHDT and YNNKEL (reference sequence). The CDR3 has 15 residues. Germline trimming cut 1 base from V and 3 bases from J; bases unmatched to any gene: 2. The CDR3 DNA reads as TGTGCCAGCAGCCAAGGGGACAGGGATACAGATACGCAGTATTTT. Its protein is CASSQGDRDTDTQYF.

This clonotype has more than one count but fewer than ten. This chain connects TRBV7-9 to TRBJ2-7, with 9 bases matching TRBD2. There are 16 residues in the CDR3. Losses at the gene ends were 5 bases for V and 4 bases for J; bases not matched to a gene: 12. The germline gives CDR1 SEHNR, CDR2 FQNEAQ (reference sequence). CDR3 sequence reads: CASSPPRASGAYEQYF. The CDR3 DNA reads as TGTGCCAGCAGCCCCCCTCGGGCTAGCGGGGCATACGAGCAGTACTTC.